Described below is a single T cell receptor (beta chain) sequence and its context. This clonotype showed up just a few times. Its antigen target is currently unknown. No per-base quality is available; no much larger clone lies one base away. V sheds 3 bases and J sheds 2 bases, leaving 11 bases between their ends. The CDR3 numbers 15 residues from cysteine through phenylalanine. Of all the DNA, just the CDR3 is kept, 45 bases in frame from base 1. The meaning of the sample's treatment or condition label: allogeneic hematopoietic cell transplantation with graft depleted of TCRalphabeta T cells and CD19 B cells. Transplant recipients were children who received TCRalphabeta/CD19-depleted allogeneic hematopoietic cell grafts. Library generation was performed with PCR. Reads for this sample came from an Illumina HiSeq 2500. TCR library preparation used molecular barcoding, with unique molecular identifiers applied to normalize quantification of the TCRbeta repertoire. TCRdb applied fastp at Q25 and MiXCR to the public reads, then kept only in-frame beta chains. Rows with a matching CDR3 protein are joined into one entry that keeps the most common DNA and genes. The table for this sample lists about 980,000 distinct CDR3 sequences; about 29% of them were counted only once. The ten most abundant clones make up over 25% of the sample.

The data were obtained in a study of T-cell reconstitution after alpha-beta-depleted transplantation in children (dated by TCRdb to the mid-2010s). With regard to the full study: The study quantitatively tracked T-cell immune reconstitution after TCRalphabeta/CD19-depleted allogeneic hematopoietic cell transplantation in children using TCR repertoire profiling. Overall results and qualifications from the work: Over subsequent months, a decline in hyperexpanded clone frequencies was noted, and after one year, T-cell counts and TCRbeta diversity were mostly ascribed to newly produced T cells. In some patients, the high TCRbeta diversity seen at day 60 was put down to recipient T cells and intrathymic progenitors that had survived conditioning. The apparently early recovery of alphabetaT-cell counts about two months after transplant reportedly depended on only several hundred rapidly expanded clones that came from non-depleted graft cells.

This TCR was recovered from a boy younger than two who had a stem cell transplant for SCID, so the T cells may come from the graft donor. The starting material was PBMCs, mostly from graft donor cells, obtained 360 days after TCRalphabeta/CD19-depleted stem cell transplant. The chain links TRBV12-3 or TRBV12-4 with TRBJ1-5, and the D gene may be TRBD1, 5 bases matching. CDR3 protein: CASSLRRGGNQPQHF. The DNA sequence is TGTGCCAGCAGTTTGCGTCGGGGCGGCAATCAGCCCCAGCATTTT.